The rows below give T cell receptor beta chains drawn from one sample of a study of blood T cell repertoires in COVID-19. TCRdb's table, derived via immunoSEQ multiplex PCR, lists solely in-frame clones and lacks some. This sample has about 200,000 clones, with 86% found just once. The material sequenced was PBMCs or T cells enriched from blood (not recorded which). All receptors come from a woman between 40 and 55 years old in a cohort exposed to, infected with or recovered from COVID-19 (not recorded which). Each CDR3 is given with its conserved first and last residue. The order of the fields is J gene, D gene, V gene, clone size, CDR3 protein, CDR3 DNA. The D gene is left open where the match is weak. Where a row states a size, it is once, few, many or the class of an expanded clone; other rows omit it.

>TRBJ2-7|TRBD1|TRBV7-9|-
CASSLELTGAYEQYF
TGTGCCAGCAGCTTAGAGCTGACAGGGGCATACGAGCAGTACTTC
>TRBJ2-5|TRBD2|TRBV7-9|-
CASSRAGAETQYF
TGTGCCAGCAGCCGAGCGGGGGCAGAGACCCAGTACTTC
>TRBJ1-6|TRBD1|TRBV30|-
CAWMAGGGGSPLHF
TGTGCCTGGATGGCAGGGGGCGGTGGCTCACCCCTCCACTTT
>TRBJ2-2|-|TRBV7-9|-
CASTQTGSANTGELFF
TGTGCCAGCACCCAGACAGGCTCCGCGAACACCGGGGAGCTGTTTTTT
>TRBJ2-1|TRBD2|TRBV7-6|-
CASSVDSGSGNEQFF
TGTGCCAGCAGCGTCGATAGCGGGAGTGGGAATGAGCAGTTCTTC
>TRBJ1-1|-|TRBV28|-
CASSEVRASEAFF
TGTGCCAGCAGCGAAGTCAGGGCTAGTGAAGCTTTCTTT
>TRBJ1-2|-|TRBV6-5|-
CASSRTDIGYGYTF
TGTGCCAGCAGCCGTACAGATATTGGGTATGGCTACACCTTC
>TRBJ1-4|TRBD1|TRBV4-3|-
CASSPTQGDSGEKLFF
TGCGCCAGCAGCCCAACGCAGGGGGACAGCGGGGAAAAACTGTTTTTT
>TRBJ2-1|TRBD2|TRBV4-2|-
CASSQDPGLEDNEQFF
TGTGCCAGCAGCCAAGATCCAGGACTAGAGGACAATGAGCAGTTCTTC
>TRBJ2-7|-|TRBV11-2|-
CASSLPYEQYF
TGTGCCAGCAGCTTACCTTACGAGCAGTACTTC
>TRBJ2-5|-|TRBV5-1|once
CASSEDSPPQETQYF
TGCGCCAGCAGCGAGGACAGTCCACCCCAGGAGACCCAGTACTTC
>TRBJ2-2|TRBD2|TRBV5-1|-
CASESSGGRTGELFF
TGCGCCAGCGAGAGTAGCGGGGGGAGAACCGGGGAGCTGTTTTTT
>TRBJ1-1|TRBD1|TRBV7-9|-
CASSFDRETEAFF
TGTGCCAGCAGCTTCGACAGGGAGACTGAAGCTTTCTTT
>TRBJ2-7|-|TRBV11-2|-
CASSLDHTSSYEQYF
TGTGCCAGCAGCTTAGATCACACCTCGTCCTACGAGCAGTACTTC
>TRBJ2-5|TRBD2|TRBV11-2|-
CASTGLVKETQYF
TGTGCCAGCACAGGACTAGTCAAAGAGACCCAGTACTTC
>TRBJ2-1|TRBD2|TRBV4-1|-
CASSLLAGGPHEQFF
TGCGCCAGCAGCCTACTAGCGGGAGGGCCACATGAGCAGTTCTTC
>TRBJ1-6|-|TRBV18|-
CASSPPGQGSSYNSPLHF
TGTGCCAGCTCACCACCGGGGCAGGGAAGCTCCTATAATTCACCCCTCCACTTT
>TRBJ2-5|-|TRBV29-1|-
CSVEFRSGGNQETQYF
TGCAGCGTTGAGTTCAGGTCGGGGGGCAACCAAGAGACCCAGTACTTC
>TRBJ1-6|-|TRBV5-1|-
CASSLDGQGSNSPLHF
TGCGCCAGCAGCTTGGATGGTCAGGGAAGTAATTCACCCCTCCACTTT
>TRBJ2-3|-|TRBV9|-
CASSVTKTAVRTDTQYF
TGTGCCAGCAGCGTAACCAAAACTGCCGTGAGGACAGATACGCAGTATTTT
>TRBJ2-3|TRBD1|TRBV2|-
CASSLRDRALTDTQYF
TGTGCCAGCAGCCTACGGGACAGGGCATTAACAGATACGCAGTATTTT
>TRBJ1-6|-|TRBV2|-
CASSEVGNNSPLHF
TGTGCCAGCAGTGAGGTGGGCAATAATTCACCCCTCCACTTT
>TRBJ1-4|-|TRBV18|-
CASSPAGLHEKLFF
TGTGCCAGCTCACCCGCAGGATTGCATGAAAAACTGTTTTTT
>TRBJ1-6|-|TRBV2|-
CASSPTGRSYNSPLHF
TGTGCCAGCAGTCCTACAGGGAGATCCTATAATTCACCCCTCCACTTT
>TRBJ2-7|-|TRBV6-2/TRBV6-3|-
CASSYGGTHEQYF
TGTGCCAGCAGTTACGGAGGGACCCACGAGCAGTACTTC
>TRBJ2-1|TRBD2|TRBV4-1|-
CASSQDLGGRAYNEQFF
TGCGCCAGCAGCCAAGATCTTGGCGGGAGGGCTTACAATGAGCAGTTCTTC
>TRBJ2-3|TRBD2|TRBV19|-
CASSGLAASTDTQYF
TGTGCCAGTTCGGGACTAGCGGCTAGCACAGATACGCAGTATTTT
>TRBJ2-5|TRBD2|TRBV4-1|once
CASRWGGGPQETQYF
TGCGCCAGCAGGTGGGGCGGGGGGCCTCAAGAGACCCAGTACTTC
>TRBJ2-7|-|TRBV5-4|once
CASTALGDEQYF
TGTGCCAGCACCGCACTCGGGGACGAGCAGTACTTC
>TRBJ1-1|-|TRBV9|once
CASSATNRVTEAFF
TGTGCCAGCAGCGCCACTAACAGGGTTACTGAAGCTTTCTTT
>TRBJ2-1|-|TRBV5-6|-
CASSLGSSYNEQFF
TGTGCCAGCAGCTTGGGCAGCTCCTACAATGAGCAGTTCTTC
>TRBJ1-1|TRBD1|TRBV12-5|-
CASGFTTGAVWNTEAFF
TGTGCTAGTGGTTTCACGACAGGGGCAGTTTGGAACACTGAAGCTTTCTTT
>TRBJ1-6|-|TRBV3-1/TRBV3-2|-
CASSPYHRDSPLHF
TGTGCCAGCAGCCCCTATCACAGAGACTCACCCCTCCACTTT
>TRBJ2-2|TRBD2|TRBV28|-
CASSSGLAGTGELFF
TGTGCCAGCAGTTCGGGACTAGCGGGGACCGGGGAGCTGTTTTTT
>TRBJ1-2|TRBD1|TRBV29-1|-
CSVEEGLGTGVGYTF
TGCAGCGTTGAAGAGGGGTTGGGGACAGGGGTTGGCTACACCTTC
>TRBJ2-1|TRBD1|TRBV24-1|once
CATEDRGRINEQFF
TGTGCCACCGAAGACAGGGGGCGCATAAATGAGCAGTTCTTC
>TRBJ1-2|-|TRBV29-1|-
CSVELRRDYGYTF
TGCAGCGTTGAACTCCGGAGGGACTATGGCTACACCTTC
>TRBJ1-2|TRBD1|TRBV11-2|-
CASSLFPQGQSLYGYTF
TGTGCCAGCAGCTTATTCCCCCAGGGACAGAGTCTCTATGGCTACACCTTC
>TRBJ2-3|-|TRBV2|-
CASSAQRDTQYF
TGTGCCAGCAGTGCACAGAGAGATACGCAGTATTTT
>TRBJ1-1|-|TRBV7-9|-
CASSLSGGWTEAFF
TGTGCCAGCAGCTTATCGGGAGGTTGGACTGAAGCTTTCTTT
>TRBJ1-2|TRBD1|TRBV19|-
CASSRSNRGGNGYTF
TGTGCCAGTAGTCGCTCTAACAGGGGTGGTAATGGCTACACCTTC
>TRBJ1-1|-|TRBV5-6|-
CASSLRRTDTEAFF
TGTGCCAGCAGCCTACGACGGACTGACACTGAAGCTTTCTTT
>TRBJ1-3|TRBD1|TRBV4-1|-
CASSRSGTGTGNTIYF
TGCGCCAGCAGCCGATCCGGGACAGGGACTGGAAACACCATATATTTT
>TRBJ1-4|-|TRBV4-3|-
CASSPRHRPDNEKLFF
TGCGCCAGCAGCCCCAGGCACCGCCCCGATAATGAAAAACTGTTTTTT
>TRBJ1-5|TRBD1|TRBV24-1|-
CATSDDRQGATQHF
TGTGCCACCAGTGATGACCGACAGGGCGCTACCCAGCATTTT
>TRBJ2-3|TRBD2|TRBV5-4|-
CASSLAGGLQDTQYF
TGTGCCAGCAGCCTAGCGGGAGGTTTACAAGATACGCAGTATTTT
>TRBJ1-3|TRBD1|TRBV5-6|-
CASRLQGVAGNTIYF
TGTGCCAGCAGGTTACAGGGGGTAGCTGGAAACACCATATATTTT